A single sample is the source of the 20 T cell receptor beta chains below, sequenced in a study of breast tumors, draining lymph nodes, adjacent tissues. TCRdb re-called the multiplex PCR reads through MiXCR, storing one row per CDR3 protein. The sample lists 200,000 to 300,000 distinct CDR3 sequences; 30% to 35% were seen once. Breast cancer patients provided tissue from their axillary draining lymph nodes. Material: axillary lymph node tissue. The source is a female donor with breast cancer. Some clones in this sample may be carry-over from other donors' samples.

This clonotype was observed at least ten times. The chain joins TRBV4-1 to TRBJ2-1; no firm D call. From germline, CDR1 is MGHRA and CDR2 YSYEKL. V dropped 0 bases and J dropped 9 bases, with 6 bases sitting between them. There are 12 residues in the CDR3. The CDR3 nucleotides are TGCGCCAGCAGCCAAGATGGACGTGAGCAGTTCTTC. Translated, it gives CASSQDGREQFF.

This clonotype was detected many times. The chain joins TRBV12-3 or TRBV12-4 to TRBJ1-2; no clear D. V lost 1 base, J lost 1 base, and 4 bases lay in between. The CDR3 loop spans 13 amino acids. For the CDR3, the DNA is TGTGCCAGCAGTTTAGGTAATAACTATGGCTACACCTTC. As protein: CASSLGNNYGYTF.

The rearrangement uses TRBV10-3 and TRBJ2-7; 11 nucleotides match TRBD2. The V segment lost 5 bases and the J segment 3 bases; nucleotides outside the gene matches: 3. The CDR3 runs 14 residues. Per germline, CDR1 ENHRY and CDR2 SYGVKD. The chain's CDR3 is CAISRLAGHYEQYF. In DNA, the CDR3 is TGTGCCATCAGTAGACTAGCGGGGCACTACGAGCAGTACTTC.

The table lists this clonotype with many counts. The chain employs TRBV5-8 and TRBJ2-2; weak D call: TRBD2 (6 bases). Trimming took 2 bases from V and 2 from J, leaving 10 bases between them. The CDR3 runs to 15 residues. Germline CDR1 and CDR2: SGHTS and YDEGEE. The CDR3 is CASSFTGRNTGELFF. In DNA, the CDR3 is TGTGCCAGCAGCTTTACCGGGAGAAACACCGGGGAGCTGTTTTTT.

There are many counts of this clonotype. The genes are TRBV19 and TRBJ1-4, with D perhaps matching TRBD1 (5 bases). This CDR3 has 16 residues. Germline assignment: CDR1 LNHDA and CDR2 SQIVND (reference sequence). V was trimmed by 4 bases and J by 6 bases, leaving 18 bases between them. As DNA, the CDR3 is TGTGCCAGTAGTACCCGAGGGGAAGAGTACGATGAAAAACTGTTTTTT. Its translation is CASSTRGEEYDEKLFF.

The chain has TRBV14 and TRBJ1-6; D is ambiguous. Trimming took 3 bases from V and 0 from J, leaving 9 bases between them. Germline values: CDR1 SGHDN, CDR2 FVKESK. The CDR3 totals 16 residues. Here the CDR3 reads CASSHGSPSYNSPLHF. DNA of the CDR3: TGTGCCAGCAGCCACGGATCACCCTCCTATAATTCACCCCTCCACTTT.

The chain joins TRBV18 to TRBJ2-7; 8 positions agree with TRBD2. The junction had 7 bases not matched to a gene; V was cut back by 0 bases and J by 3 bases. Germline V CDR1 and CDR2: KGHSH, LQKENI. CDR3 length: 16 amino acids. CDR3 amino acids: CASSPPWTSFSYEQYF. The DNA of the CDR3 is TGTGCCAGCTCACCACCGTGGACTAGCTTTAGCTACGAGCAGTACTTC.

This clonotype was detected a few times. The rearrangement joins TRBV12-3 or TRBV12-4 to TRBJ2-5; tentatively, D is TRBD1 (5 bases). The CDR3 length is 10 residues. V was shortened by 5 bases and J by 7 bases, with 5 bases between the two germline ends. Here the CDR3 DNA reads TGTGCCAGCAGTCAGGGGACCCAGTACTTC. Its protein product is CASSQGTQYF.

This clonotype was found many times. The chain joins TRBV19 to TRBJ1-5; 7 bases fit TRBD1. With V trimmed by 4 bases and J by 3 bases, 9 bases remained unmatched. The CDR3 length is 16 residues. CDR1 is LNHDA and CDR2 is SQIVND in the germline V gene (reference sequence). The CDR3 protein is CASSNRQGGDNQPQHF. CDR3 in DNA: TGTGCCAGTAGTAACAGACAGGGTGGAGACAATCAGCCCCAGCATTTT.

Points on this clonotype: A much larger clonotype is one base distant, so this may be a read error. The rearrangement joins TRBV9 to TRBJ2-1; D unclear. The CDR3 contains 16 residues. The germline gives CDR1 SGDLS, CDR2 YYNGEE. For the CDR3, the DNA is TGTGCCAGCAGCGTAGCGATGGAGTGGGGATACAATGAGCAGCTCTTC. Protein: CASSVAMEWGYNEQLF.

This clonotype was detected many times. CDR3 region: CASSLDRLAGGPETQYF. The DNA of the CDR3 is TGTGCCAGCAGCTTAGATCGACTAGCGGGAGGGCCCGAGACCCAGTACTTC. The rearrangement joins TRBV11-3 to TRBJ2-5, with TRBD2 matching 14 bases. The CDR3 sequence is 17 residues long. The germline V gene has CDR1 SGHNT and CDR2 YENEEA. The V segment lost 0 bases and the J segment 5 bases; nucleotides outside the gene matches: 5. The whole variable domain, filled in from reference TRBV11-3 and TRBJ2-5, reads EAGVVQSPRYKIIEKKQPVAFWCNPISGHNTLYWYLQNLGQGPELLIRYENEEAVDDSQLPKDRFSAERLKGVDSTLKIQPAELGDSAVYLCASSLDRLAGGPETQYFGPGTRLLVL.

Concerning this clonotype: One end of the junction is discordant with germline, which a read error may explain. V gene TRBV13 combines with J gene TRBJ2-1; 10 positions agree with TRBD2. This CDR3 has 17 residues. The germline V gene has CDR1 PRHDT and CDR2 FYEKMQ (reference sequence). This chain's CDR3 is CASSSDLPSGSWNEQLF. The CDR3 nucleotides are TGTGCCAGCAGCTCGGACCTCCCTAGCGGGAGTTGGAATGAGCAGCTCTTC.

The J gene is TRBJ2-4, the V gene TRBV7-9; 14 nucleotides match TRBD2. The CDR3 is made up of 19 amino acids. Trimming cost V 5 bases and J 0 bases; bases outside gene matches: 9. Germline V gene lookup returns CDR1 SEHNR and CDR2 FQNEAQ (reference sequence). The CDR3 sequence: CASSTGLAGAIVAKNIQYF. The CDR3 DNA follows: TGTGCCAGCAGCACGGGACTAGCGGGAGCTATTGTAGCCAAAAACATTCAGTACTTC.

This clonotype was counted at least ten times. The V gene is TRBV13, the J gene TRBJ2-2; a weak D match, TRBD2 (5 bases). With 6 bases removed from V and 0 bases from J, the gap between germline ends came to 14 bases. Germline V gene lookup returns CDR1 PRHDT and CDR2 FYEKMQ (reference sequence). The CDR3 spans 16 residues. CDR3 coding DNA: TGTGCCAGCAGGAAGAGGGAACCCACGAACACCGGGGAGCTGTTTTTT. Protein product: CASRKREPTNTGELFF.

This clonotype has more than one count but fewer than ten. The chain couples TRBV3-1 to TRBJ2-5; D is undetermined. Germline V gene lookup returns CDR1 LGHDT and CDR2 YNNKEL (reference sequence). The CDR3 has 16 amino acids. The V end lost 2 bases, the J end lost 5 bases, and 18 bases lay between the germline ends. Written as DNA, the CDR3 is TGTGCCAGCAGCCAAACTTCAGGAGAGGTGTGGGAGACCCAGTACTTC. Encoded protein: CASSQTSGEVWETQYF.

The sample holds a few counts of this clonotype. A much larger clone sits a single nucleotide away, making a read error possible. The V and J genes are TRBV11-2 and TRBJ2-7, with 12 bases identical to TRBD2. Germline V gene data show CDR1 as SGHAT and CDR2 as FQNNGV. With V trimmed by 6 bases and J by 12 bases, 6 bases remained unmatched. This CDR3 comprises 12 residues. The CDR3 loop is CASRRTSGTLYF. The CDR3 coding sequence is TGTGCCAGCAGGAGGACTAGCGGGACTCTGTACTTC.

This clonotype occurred a few times. The rearrangement uses TRBV30 and TRBJ1-2; 8 bases fit TRBD1. The CDR3 runs to 14 residues. V gave up 2 bases and J gave up 7 bases; unmatched junction bases: 9. Germline V gene sequence: CDR1 GTSNPN, CDR2 SVGIG (reference sequence). The CDR3 region is CAWSSDRVLRGYTF. The CDR3 DNA is TGTGCCTGGAGTTCGGACAGGGTCCTCCGTGGCTACACCTTC.

This clonotype was counted only a few times. V usage is TRBV6-6 and J usage is TRBJ2-7; the match to TRBD1 covers 7 bases. Germline loops: CDR1 MNHNY, CDR2 SVGAGI (reference sequence). V lost 0 bases to trimming and J lost 0 bases; unmatched junction nucleotides: 5. The CDR3 contains 16 residues. The CDR3 here is CASSYSGQRSSYEQYF. CDR3 coding DNA: TGTGCCAGCAGTTACTCGGGACAGCGTAGCTCCTACGAGCAGTACTTC.

This clonotype showed up just a few times. The V call is TRBV7-9, the J call TRBJ1-2; TRBD1 aligns across 7 bases. Germline V gene lookup returns CDR1 SEHNR and CDR2 FQNEAQ (reference sequence). The CDR3 runs to 15 residues. The V segment lost 6 bases and the J segment 1 base; nucleotides outside the gene matches: 8. CDR3 sequence: CASSHGGTVNYGYTF. In DNA, the CDR3 is TGTGCCAGCAGTCATGGGGGGACAGTTAACTATGGCTACACCTTC.

This clonotype was recorded at least ten times. This chain connects TRBV9 to TRBJ2-7; 10 nucleotides match TRBD1. The J segment lost 6 bases and the V segment lost 3 bases, leaving 9 bases of the junction unmatched. CDR1 is SGDLS and CDR2 is YYNGEE in the germline V gene. The CDR3 totals 15 residues. The CDR3 DNA reads TGTGCCAGCAGCGCATCCGGGACAGGGGTGATCGAGCAGTACTTC. Translating gives CASSASGTGVIEQYF.